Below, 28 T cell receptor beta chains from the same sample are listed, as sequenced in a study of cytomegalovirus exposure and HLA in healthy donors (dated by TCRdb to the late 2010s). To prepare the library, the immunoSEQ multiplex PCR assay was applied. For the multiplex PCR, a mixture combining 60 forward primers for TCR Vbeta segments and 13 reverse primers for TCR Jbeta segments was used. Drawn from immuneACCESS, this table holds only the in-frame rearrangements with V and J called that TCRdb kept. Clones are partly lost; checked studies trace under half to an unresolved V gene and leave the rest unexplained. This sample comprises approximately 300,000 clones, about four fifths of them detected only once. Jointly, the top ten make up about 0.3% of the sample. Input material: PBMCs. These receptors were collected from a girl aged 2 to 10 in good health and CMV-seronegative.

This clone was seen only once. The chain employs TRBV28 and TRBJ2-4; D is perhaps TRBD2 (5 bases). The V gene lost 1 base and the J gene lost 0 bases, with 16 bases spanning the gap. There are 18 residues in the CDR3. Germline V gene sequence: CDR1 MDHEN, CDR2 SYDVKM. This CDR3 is CASSLSLGRGLAKNIQYF. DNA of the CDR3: TGTGCCAGCAGTTTATCGTTGGGTCGAGGGCTAGCCAAAAACATTCAGTACTTC.

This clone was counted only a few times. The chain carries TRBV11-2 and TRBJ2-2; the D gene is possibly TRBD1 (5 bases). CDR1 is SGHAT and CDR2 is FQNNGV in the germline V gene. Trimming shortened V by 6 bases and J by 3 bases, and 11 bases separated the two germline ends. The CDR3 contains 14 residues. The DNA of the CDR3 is TGTGCCAGCAGTCATACAGGCGACACCGGGGAGCTGTTTTTT. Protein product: CASSHTGDTGELFF.

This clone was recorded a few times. CDR3 bases: TGCAGTGCCCCTAACACTGAAGCTTTCTTT. The encoded protein is CSAPNTEAFF. The genes are TRBV20-1 and TRBJ1-1, with unresolved D. The CDR3 runs 10 residues. V was cut by 6 bases and J by 2 bases, with 4 bases left in between. Germline-derived CDR1 and CDR2 are DFQATT and SNEGSKA (reference sequence).

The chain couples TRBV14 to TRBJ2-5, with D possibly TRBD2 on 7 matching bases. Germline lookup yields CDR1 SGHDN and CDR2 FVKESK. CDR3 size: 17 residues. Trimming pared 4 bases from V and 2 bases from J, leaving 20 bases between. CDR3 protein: CASSPGAGAGDQETQYF. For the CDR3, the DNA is TGTGCCAGCAGCCCCGGTGCAGGGGCGGGGGATCAAGAGACCCAGTACTTC.

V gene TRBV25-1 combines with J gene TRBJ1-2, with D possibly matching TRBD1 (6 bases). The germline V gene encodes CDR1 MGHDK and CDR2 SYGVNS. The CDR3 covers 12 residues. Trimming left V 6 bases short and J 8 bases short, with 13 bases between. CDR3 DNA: TGTGCCAGCAGCCAGGGGCCAGCAGGCTACACCTTC. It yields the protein CASSQGPAGYTF.

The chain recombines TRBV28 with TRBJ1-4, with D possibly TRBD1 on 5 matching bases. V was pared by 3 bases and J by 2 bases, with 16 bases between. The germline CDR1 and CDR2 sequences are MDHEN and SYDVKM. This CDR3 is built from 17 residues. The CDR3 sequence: CASSLPPGVWTNEKLFF. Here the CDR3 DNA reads TGTGCCAGCAGTTTGCCCCCGGGGGTCTGGACTAATGAAAAACTGTTTTTT. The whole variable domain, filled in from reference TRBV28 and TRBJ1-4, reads DVKVTQSSRYLVKRTGEKVFLECVQDMDHENMFWYRQDPGLGLRLIYFSYDVKMKEKGDIPEGYSVSREKKERFSLILESASTNQTSMYLCASSLPPGVWTNEKLFFGSGTQLSVL.

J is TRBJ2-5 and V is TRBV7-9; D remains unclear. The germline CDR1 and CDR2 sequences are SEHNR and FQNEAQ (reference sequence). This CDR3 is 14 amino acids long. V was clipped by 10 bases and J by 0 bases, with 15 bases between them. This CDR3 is CAIRSQRYQETQYF. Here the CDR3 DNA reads TGTGCCATCCGTAGTCAGAGGTACCAAGAGACCCAGTACTTC.

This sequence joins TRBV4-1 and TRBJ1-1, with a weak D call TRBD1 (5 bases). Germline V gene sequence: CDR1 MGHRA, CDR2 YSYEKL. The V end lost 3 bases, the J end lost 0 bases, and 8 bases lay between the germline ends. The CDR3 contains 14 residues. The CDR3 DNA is TGCGCCAGCAGCCAGACAGATTTGAACACTGAAGCTTTCTTT. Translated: CASSQTDLNTEAFF.

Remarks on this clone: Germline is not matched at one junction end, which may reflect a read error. CDR3 sequence reads: CSSSFSTEYNEQFF. As DNA, the CDR3 is TGTTCCAGCAGCTTTTCGACAGAATACAATGAGCAGTTCTTC. The chain joins TRBV7-9 to TRBJ2-1, with D possibly TRBD1 on 5 matching bases. The CDR3 length is 14 residues. Germline values: CDR1 SEHNR, CDR2 FQNEAQ (reference sequence).

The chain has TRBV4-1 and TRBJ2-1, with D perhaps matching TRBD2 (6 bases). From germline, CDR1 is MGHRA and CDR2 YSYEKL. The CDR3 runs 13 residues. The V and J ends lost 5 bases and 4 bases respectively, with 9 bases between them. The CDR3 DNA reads TGCGCCAGCAGCACCCTAGCGTACAATGAGCAGTTCTTC. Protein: CASSTLAYNEQFF.

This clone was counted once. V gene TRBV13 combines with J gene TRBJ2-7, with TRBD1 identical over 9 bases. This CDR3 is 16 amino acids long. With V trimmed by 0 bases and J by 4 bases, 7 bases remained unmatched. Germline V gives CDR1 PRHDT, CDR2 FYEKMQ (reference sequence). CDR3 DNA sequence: TGTGCCAGCAGCTTAGGAGCCGGGACAGGGATGTACGAGCAGTACTTC. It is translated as CASSLGAGTGMYEQYF.

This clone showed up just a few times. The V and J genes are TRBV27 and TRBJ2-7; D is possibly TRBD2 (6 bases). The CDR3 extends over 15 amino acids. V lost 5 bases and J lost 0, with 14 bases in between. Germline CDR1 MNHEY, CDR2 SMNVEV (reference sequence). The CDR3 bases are TGTGCCAGCAGTCGGACGCGGGGTCTCTCCTACGAGCAGTACTTC. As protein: CASSRTRGLSYEQYF.

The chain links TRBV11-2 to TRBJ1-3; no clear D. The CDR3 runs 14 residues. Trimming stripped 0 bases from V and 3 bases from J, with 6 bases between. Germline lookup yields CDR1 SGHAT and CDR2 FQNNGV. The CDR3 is CASSLESVGNTIYF. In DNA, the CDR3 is TGTGCCAGCAGCTTAGAGTCCGTTGGAAACACCATATATTTT.

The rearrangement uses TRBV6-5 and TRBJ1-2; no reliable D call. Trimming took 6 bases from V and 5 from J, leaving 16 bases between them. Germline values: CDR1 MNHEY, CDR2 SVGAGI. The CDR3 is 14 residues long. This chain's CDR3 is CASSLDGGTYGYTF. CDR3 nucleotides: TGTGCCAGCAGCCTGGACGGAGGAACGTATGGCTACACCTTC.

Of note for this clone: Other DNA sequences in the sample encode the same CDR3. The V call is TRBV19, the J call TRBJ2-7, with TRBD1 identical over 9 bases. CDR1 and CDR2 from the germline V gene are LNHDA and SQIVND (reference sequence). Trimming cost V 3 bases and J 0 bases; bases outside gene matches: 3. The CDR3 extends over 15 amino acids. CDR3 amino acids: CASSIGTGPSYEQYF. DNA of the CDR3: TGTGCCAGTAGTATCGGGACAGGGCCCTCCTACGAGCAGTACTTC.

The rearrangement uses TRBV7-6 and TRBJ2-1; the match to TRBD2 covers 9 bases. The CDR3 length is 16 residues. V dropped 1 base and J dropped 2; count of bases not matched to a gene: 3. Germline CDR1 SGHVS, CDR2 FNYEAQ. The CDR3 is CASSLGGGGAYNEQFF. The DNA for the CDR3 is TGTGCCAGCAGCTTAGGGGGCGGGGGGGCCTACAATGAGCAGTTCTTC.

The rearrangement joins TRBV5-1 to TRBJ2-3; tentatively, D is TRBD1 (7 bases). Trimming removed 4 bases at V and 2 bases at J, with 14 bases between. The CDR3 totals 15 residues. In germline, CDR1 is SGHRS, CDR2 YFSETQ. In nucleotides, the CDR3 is TGCGCCAGCAGCAGGAGGGGACAGTTCACAGATACGCAGTATTTT. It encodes CASSRRGQFTDTQYF.

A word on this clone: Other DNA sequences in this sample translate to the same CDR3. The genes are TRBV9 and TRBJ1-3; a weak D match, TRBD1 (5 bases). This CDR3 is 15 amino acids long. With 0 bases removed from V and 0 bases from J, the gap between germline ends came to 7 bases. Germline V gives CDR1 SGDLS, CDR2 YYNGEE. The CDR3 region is CASSVGGGSGNTIYF. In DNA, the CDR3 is TGTGCCAGCAGCGTAGGGGGGGGCTCTGGAAACACCATATATTTT.

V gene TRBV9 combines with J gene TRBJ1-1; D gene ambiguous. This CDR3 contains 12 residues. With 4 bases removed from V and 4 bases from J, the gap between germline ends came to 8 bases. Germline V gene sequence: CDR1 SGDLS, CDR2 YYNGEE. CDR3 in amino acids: CASSPGVTEAFF. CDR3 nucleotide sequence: TGTGCCAGCAGCCCCGGTGTCACTGAAGCTTTCTTT.

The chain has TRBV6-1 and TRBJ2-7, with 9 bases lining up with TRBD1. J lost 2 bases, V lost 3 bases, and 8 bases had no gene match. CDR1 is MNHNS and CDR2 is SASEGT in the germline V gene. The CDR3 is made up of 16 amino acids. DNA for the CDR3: TGTGCCAGCAGTGACCGACCGGGACAGGGAACCTACGAGCAGTACTTC. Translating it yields CASSDRPGQGTYEQYF.

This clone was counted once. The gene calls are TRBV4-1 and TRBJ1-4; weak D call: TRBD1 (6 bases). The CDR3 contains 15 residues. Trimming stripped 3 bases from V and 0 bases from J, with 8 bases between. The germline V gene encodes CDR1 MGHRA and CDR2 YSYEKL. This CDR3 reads CASSHPGATNEKLFF. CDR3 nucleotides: TGCGCCAGCAGCCACCCAGGGGCAACTAATGAAAAACTGTTTTTT.

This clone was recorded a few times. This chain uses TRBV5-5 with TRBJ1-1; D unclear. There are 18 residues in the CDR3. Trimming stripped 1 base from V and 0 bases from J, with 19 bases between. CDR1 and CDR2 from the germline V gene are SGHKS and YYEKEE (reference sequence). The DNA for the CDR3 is TGTGCCAGCAGCTTGTCTGGCCCCGCTTTTACCTTGAACACTGAAGCTTTCTTT. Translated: CASSLSGPAFTLNTEAFF.

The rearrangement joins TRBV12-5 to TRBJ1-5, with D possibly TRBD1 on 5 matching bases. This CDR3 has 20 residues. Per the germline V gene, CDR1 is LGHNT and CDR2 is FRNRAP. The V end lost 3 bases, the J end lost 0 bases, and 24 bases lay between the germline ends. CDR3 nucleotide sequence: TGTGCTAGTGGTTTCCTTCCCTTGGGGCATCCGAGCCATAGCAATCAGCCCCAGCATTTT. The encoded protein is CASGFLPLGHPSHSNQPQHF.

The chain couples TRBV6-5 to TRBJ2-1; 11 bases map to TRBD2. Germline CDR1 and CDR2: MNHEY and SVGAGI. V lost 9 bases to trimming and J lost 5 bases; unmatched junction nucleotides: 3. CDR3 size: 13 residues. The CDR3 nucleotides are TGTGCCAGTTCGACTAGCGGGAACAATGAGCAGTTCTTC. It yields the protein CASSTSGNNEQFF.

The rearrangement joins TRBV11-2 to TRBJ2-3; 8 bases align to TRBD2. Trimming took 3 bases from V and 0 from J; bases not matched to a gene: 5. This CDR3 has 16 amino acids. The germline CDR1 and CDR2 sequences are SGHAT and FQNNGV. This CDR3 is CASSLSKRGSTDTQYF. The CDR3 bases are TGTGCCAGCAGCTTGAGTAAGCGGGGGAGCACAGATACGCAGTATTTT.

Written as DNA, the CDR3 is TGTGCCAGCAGTGAATGGGCCAACAATGAGCAGTTCTTC. Translating it yields CASSEWANNEQFF. V is TRBV2 and J is TRBJ2-1; no firm D call. Germline V lookup: CDR1 SNHLY, CDR2 FYNNEI. Deletions cut 2 bases from V and 5 bases from J, with 7 bases between. The CDR3 has 13 residues.

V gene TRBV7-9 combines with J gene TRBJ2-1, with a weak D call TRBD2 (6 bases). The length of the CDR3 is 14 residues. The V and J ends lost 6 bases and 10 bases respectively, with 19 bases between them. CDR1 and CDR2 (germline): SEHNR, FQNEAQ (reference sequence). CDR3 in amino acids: CASSINTVAGEQFF. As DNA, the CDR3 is TGTGCCAGCAGTATAAACACGGTGGCGGGGGAGCAGTTCTTC.

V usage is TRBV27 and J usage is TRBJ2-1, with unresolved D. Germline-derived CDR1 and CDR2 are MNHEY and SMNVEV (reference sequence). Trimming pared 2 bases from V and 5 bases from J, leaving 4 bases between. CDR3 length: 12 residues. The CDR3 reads CASSLGHNEQFF. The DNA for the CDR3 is TGTGCCAGCAGTTTAGGGCACAATGAGCAGTTCTTC.